The clone carrying this T cell receptor (beta chain) was counted many times. Antigen specificity is unknown. This sample stems from a study of T cells in Graves' hyperthyroidism and ophthalmopathy. Findings of the study overall: Researchers found most expanded thyroid clonotypes above 0.001 in blood as well.

The length of the CDR3 is 16 residues. Germline values: CDR1 MNHEY, CDR2 SMNVEV (reference sequence). Trimming removed 4 bases from V and 1 base from J, with 16 bases in between. Researchers amplified the TCR beta CDR3 regions from RNA transcripts. First-round RT-PCR targeting the TCR CDR3 was performed with the HTBI primer set. Each CDR3 protein is one row after TCRdb ran MiXCR on the multiplex PCR reads. The sample consists of over 650,000 distinct CDR3 sequences, 16% of them appearing once. Any patient presenting with uncontrolled infection, other autoimmune disease, pregnancy or lactation was left out. Fresh peripheral blood, around 9.3 ml, was the source of the PBMCs.

The source is a man aged 18 to 29 with Graves' hyperthyroidism. The chain recombines TRBV27 with TRBJ1-2; maybe TRBD1 (5 bases). Sequences were obtained from blood. The CDR3 bases are TGTGCCAGCAGTTCCTCCCCGGGACGGAATAACTATGGCTACACCTTC. Translating it yields CASSSSPGRNNYGYTF.